These T cell receptor beta chains were read from a single sample in a study of patients and donors after allogeneic stem cell transplantation. TCRdb ran MiXCR on the RT-PCR reads and lists one entry per CDR3 protein. The table records about a million distinct CDR3 sequences, roughly 17% of them present only once. The specimen sequenced was blood, either unsorted or a sorted T cell fraction (not recorded which). The receptor set was obtained from a human donor who was either an allogeneic HSCT recipient or a stem cell or donor lymphocyte infusion donor (not recorded which). It is not recorded whose cells these are; they may come from a transplant donor. Both conserved end residues are part of each CDR3. D genes are given only for firm matches. Clone size appears in some rows only: once, few, many, or a class for an expanded clone.

D	J	size	V	CDR3	DNA
NA	TRBJ2-1	few	TRBV24-1	CATSVSSGNEQFF	TGTGCCACCAGTGTATCCTCTGGAAATGAGCAGTTCTTC
NA	TRBJ2-7	NA	TRBV5-1	CASSPFMGSYEQYF	TGCGCCAGCAGCCCCTTCATGGGGTCCTACGAGCAGTACTTC
NA	TRBJ2-2	few	TRBV7-2	CASSLVGGGPTGELFF	TGTGCCAGCAGCTTAGTTGGGGGGGGGCCAACCGGGGAGCTGTTTTTT
TRBD2	TRBJ2-1	many	TRBV10-3	CAINPGLAGVREQFF	TGTGCCATCAATCCGGGACTAGCGGGAGTACGGGAGCAGTTCTTC
NA	TRBJ1-2	NA	TRBV3-1	CASSQVSEVPNYGYTF	TGTGCCAGCAGCCAAGTGTCCGAAGTACCTAACTATGGCTACACCTTC
NA	TRBJ1-6	NA	TRBV20-1	CSARRQGDSPLHF	TGCAGTGCGAGGAGGCAAGGGGATTCACCCCTCCACTTT
NA	TRBJ1-1	NA	TRBV3-1	CATSEWGANTEAFF	TGTGCCACCAGCGAGTGGGGGGCGAACACTGAAGCTTTCTTT
TRBD1	TRBJ2-7	NA	TRBV20-1	CSLYRDRTYEQYF	TGCAGTCTATACCGGGACAGAACCTACGAGCAGTACTTC
NA	TRBJ2-5	few	TRBV27	CASSSGGFGAQYF	TGTGCCAGCAGTTCAGGCGGCTTCGGGGCCCAGTACTTC
NA	TRBJ2-7	once	TRBV11-2	CASTHSALKKGRYEQYF	TGTGCCAGCACTCATTCCGCCTTAAAAAAGGGGAGATACGAGCAGTACTTC
TRBD1	TRBJ1-4	NA	TRBV4-1	CASSQDGRGSEKLFF	TGCGCCAGCAGCCAAGACGGCAGGGGGAGTGAAAAACTGTTTTTT